This T cell receptor beta chain was sequenced during a study of cytomegalovirus exposure and HLA in healthy donors. Whole-study findings and limits: A likely sequencing artifact accounted for one observed cluster of highly shared sequence variants. For most subjects, TCR beta sequences were reported to predict HLA-A and HLA-B alleles with accuracy. The study put 150 to 200 TCR beta chains on its list as cytomegalovirus-associated.

Amplification used 60 Vbeta primers and 13 Jbeta primers. Method: immunoSEQ multiplex PCR; TCRdb's copy keeps in-frame clones and lacks some. The sample shows some 120,000 clones, over 60% of them seen only once. Ten or more counts support this clone. The antigen is undetermined. This TCR was sampled from a young man in good health and CMV-seropositive. The sequenced sample was PBMCs.

The CDR3 bases are TGTGCCAGTTCGGTCGGGCTCGGGGAGCCCTACGAGCAGTACTTC. As protein: CASSVGLGEPYEQYF. This chain joins TRBV19 and TRBJ2-7; TRBD2 is a possible D gene (5 bases). CDR3 length: 15 amino acids. V was cut by 8 bases and J by 2 bases, with 19 bases left in between. Germline V gene sequence: CDR1 LNHDA, CDR2 SQIVND (reference sequence).